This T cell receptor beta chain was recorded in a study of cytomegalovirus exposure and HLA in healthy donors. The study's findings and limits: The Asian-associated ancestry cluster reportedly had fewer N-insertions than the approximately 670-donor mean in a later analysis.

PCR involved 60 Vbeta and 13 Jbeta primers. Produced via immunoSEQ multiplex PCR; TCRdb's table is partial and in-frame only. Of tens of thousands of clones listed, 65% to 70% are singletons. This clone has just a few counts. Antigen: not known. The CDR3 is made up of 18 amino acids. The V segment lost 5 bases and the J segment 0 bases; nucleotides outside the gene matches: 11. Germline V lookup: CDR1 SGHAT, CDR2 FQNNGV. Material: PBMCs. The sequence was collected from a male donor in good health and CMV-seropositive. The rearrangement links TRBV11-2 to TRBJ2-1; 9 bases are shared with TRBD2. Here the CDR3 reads CASSQAPGGGGSYNEQFF. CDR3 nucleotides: TGTGCCAGCAGCCAAGCCCCTGGCGGGGGGGGCTCCTACAATGAGCAGTTCTTC.